Below, 15 T cell receptor beta chains from the same sample are listed, as sequenced in a study of OX40 agonist ivuxolimab in advanced cancers. Some clones are missing from TCRdb's copy, which holds only in-frame ones; the method was immunoSEQ multiplex PCR. The sample yields about 100,000 clones, 90% to 95% seen once. The sequenced sample was CD4+ or CD8+ T cells sorted from blood, obtained in a trial of the OX40 agonist ivuxolimab. The receptors shown here come from an adult with an advanced solid tumor such as melanoma, head and neck, liver or kidney cancer.

The chain couples TRBV15 to TRBJ2-3, with TRBD2 matching 13 bases. V lost 3 bases to trimming and J lost 4 bases; unmatched junction nucleotides: 4. Germline V gene data show CDR1 as LNHNV and CDR2 as YYDKDF (reference sequence). This CDR3 comprises 16 residues. The CDR3 nucleotides are TGTGCCACCAGCAGCGGACTAGCGGGGGTCCCAGATACGCAGTATTTT. It is translated as CATSSGLAGVPDTQYF.

J is TRBJ2-4 and V is TRBV20-1; TRBD1 or TRBD2 may be the D gene (5 bases each). V lost 6 bases and J 10 bases, leaving 13 bases between the germline ends. The CDR3 runs to 11 residues. Germline lookup yields CDR1 DFQATT and CDR2 SNEGSKA (reference sequence). This chain's CDR3 is CSAPEWGIQYF. The CDR3 nucleotides are TGCAGTGCCCCTGAATGGGGGATTCAGTACTTC.

The chain carries TRBV4-1 and TRBJ2-2, with 8 nucleotides matching TRBD1. V shed 3 bases and J 4 bases; nucleotides not matched to a gene: 4. The CDR3 length is 15 residues. CDR1 is MGHRA, CDR2 YSYEKL, per germline. The CDR3 sequence is CASSQRTGSTGELFF. CDR3 sequence (DNA): TGCGCCAGCAGCCAGCGGACAGGGAGCACCGGGGAGCTGTTTTTT.

This clone was seen a single time. This chain joins TRBV4-3 and TRBJ2-3; D unclear. Trimming shortened V by 3 bases and J by 6 bases, and 22 bases separated the two germline ends. Looked up from germline, CDR1 is LGHNA and CDR2 is YSLEER. The length of the CDR3 is 17 residues. The CDR3 is CASSQEYPTWSVDTQYF. The CDR3 DNA sequence: TGCGCCAGCAGCCAGGAGTATCCCACTTGGTCCGTGGATACGCAGTATTTT.

This clone was detected only a few times. The V call is TRBV14, the J call TRBJ2-3; D is perhaps TRBD2 (5 bases). CDR3 length equals 12 residues. Trimming cost V 1 base and J 10 bases, with 9 bases left between them. CDR1 SGHDN and CDR2 FVKESK come from the germline V gene. The CDR3 spells CASSQGGYPQYF. The CDR3, as DNA: TGTGCCAGCAGCCAAGGAGGGTATCCGCAGTATTTT.

The CDR3 spells CASSPLAGTEQETQYF. CDR3 in DNA: TGCGCCAGCAGCCCCCTAGCCGGGACTGAACAAGAGACCCAGTACTTC. V and J are TRBV4-3 and TRBJ2-5; D is perhaps TRBD2 (6 bases). V gave up 4 bases and J gave up 2 bases, with 17 bases separating them. The CDR3 runs 16 residues. Germline-derived CDR1 and CDR2 are LGHNA and YSLEER.

This chain joins TRBV4-3 and TRBJ2-7; a possible D gene is TRBD2 (6 bases). The CDR3 has 14 residues. The V gene's germline CDR1 is LGHNA and CDR2 YSLEER. The germline V and J ends were trimmed by 1 base and 1 base, with 8 bases remaining between them. For the CDR3, the DNA is TGCGCCAGCAGCCAAGTAGCGGTATCCTACGAGCAGTACTTC. This sequence encodes CASSQVAVSYEQYF.

J is TRBJ2-1 and V is TRBV10-2; 14 nucleotides align to TRBD2. V shed 6 bases and J 4 bases; nucleotides not matched to a gene: 2. The CDR3 length is 15 residues. CDR1 is WSHSY, CDR2 SAAADI, per germline. DNA for the CDR3: TGCGCCAGCAGCGGGACTAGCGGGAGTTACAATGAGCAGTTCTTC. Translation: CASSGTSGSYNEQFF.

This chain uses TRBV6-1 with TRBJ2-3; D not certain. The V gene's germline CDR1 is MNHNS and CDR2 SASEGT. CDR3 length equals 15 residues. Trimming took 7 bases from V and 2 from J, leaving 16 bases between them. The CDR3 is CASKSTTPSTDTQYF. The CDR3 DNA reads TGTGCCAGCAAATCGACGACACCCTCCACAGATACGCAGTATTTT.

This clone was detected only once. This chain connects TRBV30 to TRBJ1-6; D gene uncertain. This CDR3 region has 16 residues. Germline CDR1 and CDR2: GTSNPN and SVGIG (reference sequence). V lost 4 bases and J 4 bases, leaving 17 bases between the germline ends. The chain's CDR3 is CAWKSRAAVYNSPLHF. CDR3 DNA: TGTGCCTGGAAGTCCCGGGCGGCTGTTTATAATTCACCCCTCCACTTT.

The rearrangement links TRBV10-3 to TRBJ2-7; no firm D call. The CDR3 totals 13 residues. Germline V lookup: CDR1 ENHRY, CDR2 SYGVKD. Trimming took off 2 bases at V and 1 base at J, with 6 bases between the two ends. CDR3 region: CAISEGPSYEQYF. CDR3 coding DNA: TGTGCCATCAGTGAGGGGCCTTCCTACGAGCAGTACTTC.

This rearrangement joins TRBV9 to TRBJ2-5; 7 nucleotides line up with TRBD1. V shed 0 bases, J shed 5 bases, and the junction held 4 bases outside the gene matches. CDR1 SGDLS and CDR2 YYNGEE come from the germline V gene. This CDR3 spans 14 amino acids. The CDR3 spells CASSVGQGMETQYF. The DNA for the CDR3 is TGTGCCAGCAGCGTAGGACAGGGAATGGAGACCCAGTACTTC.

CDR3 amino acids: CASSGPSTRIHEQYF. Here the CDR3 DNA reads TGTGCCAGCAGTGGGCCCTCCACTAGGATTCACGAGCAGTACTTC. The chain joins TRBV2 to TRBJ2-7; D possibly corresponds to TRBD2 (5 bases). Germline lookup yields CDR1 SNHLY and CDR2 FYNNEI. The ends were cut back, 4 bases at V and 5 bases at J, with 18 bases in the middle. This CDR3 region has 15 residues.

The DNA of the CDR3 is TGTGCCAGCAGTGAAGGGGTAAAGAAAAGGGGATATAGCAATCAGCCCCAGCATTTT. Its protein product is CASSEGVKKRGYSNQPQHF. The chain combines TRBV2 with TRBJ1-5; weak D call: TRBD1 (5 bases). V was pared by 1 base and J by 0 bases, with 19 bases between. There are 19 residues in the CDR3. Per germline, CDR1 SNHLY and CDR2 FYNNEI.

The rearrangement joins TRBV2 to TRBJ2-3; D may be TRBD1 (5 bases). V was trimmed by 11 bases and J by 0 bases, leaving 18 bases between them. The CDR3 has 15 amino acids. The germline gives CDR1 SNHLY, CDR2 FYNNEI. CDR3: CALTLGQSSTDTQYF. The CDR3 coding sequence is TGTGCCCTGACTCTGGGGCAGTCTAGCACAGATACGCAGTATTTT.